The entry that follows covers one TCR beta chain sequence. This record belongs to a study of T-cell memory formation after mild COVID-19. CDR3 length equals 13 residues. Germline-derived CDR1 and CDR2 are SQVTM and ANQGSEA. The J segment lost 8 bases and the V segment lost 4 bases, leaving 8 bases of the junction unmatched. TCRdb fed the 5' RACE reads into MiXCR, producing one record per CDR3 protein. This repertoire shows about 560,000 distinct CDR3 sequences, around 17% found once; its top ten account for about 12%. V and J are TRBV29-1 and TRBJ1-2, with 9 nucleotides matching TRBD1. The sequence was obtained from an adult woman who had mild COVID-19 (a few samples of this study predate the infection). Cell type and time point are not known. The sequencing input was PBMCs or a T cell subset sorted from them (not recorded which). The DNA of the CDR3 is TGCAGCGTTGGTGGGACAGGGAGAAAGGGCTACACCTTC. The encoded protein is CSVGGTGRKGYTF.